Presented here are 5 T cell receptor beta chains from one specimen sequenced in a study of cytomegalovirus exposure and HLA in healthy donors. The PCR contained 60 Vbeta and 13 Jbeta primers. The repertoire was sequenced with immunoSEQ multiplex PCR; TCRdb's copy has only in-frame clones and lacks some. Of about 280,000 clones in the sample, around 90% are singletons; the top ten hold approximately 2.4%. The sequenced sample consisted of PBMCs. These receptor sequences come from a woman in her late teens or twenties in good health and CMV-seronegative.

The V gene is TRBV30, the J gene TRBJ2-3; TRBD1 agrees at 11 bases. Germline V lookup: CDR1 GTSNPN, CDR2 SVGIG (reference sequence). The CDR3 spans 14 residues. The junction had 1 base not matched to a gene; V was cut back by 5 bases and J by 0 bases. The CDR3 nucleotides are TGTGCCTGGGGACAGGGGGCTAGCACAGATACGCAGTATTTT. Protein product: CAWGQGASTDTQYF.

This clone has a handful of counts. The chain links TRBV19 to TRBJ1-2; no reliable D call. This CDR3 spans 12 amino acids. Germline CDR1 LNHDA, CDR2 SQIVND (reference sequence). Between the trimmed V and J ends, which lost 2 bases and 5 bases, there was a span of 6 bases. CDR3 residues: CASSISPYGYTF. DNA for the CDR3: TGTGCCAGTAGTATAAGCCCGTATGGCTACACCTTC.

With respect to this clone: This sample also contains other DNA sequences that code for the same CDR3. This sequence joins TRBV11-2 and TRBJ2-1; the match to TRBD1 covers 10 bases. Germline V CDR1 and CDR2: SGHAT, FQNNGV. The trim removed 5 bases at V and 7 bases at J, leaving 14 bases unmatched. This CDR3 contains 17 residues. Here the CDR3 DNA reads TGTGCCAGCAGCCTAGCACCGGGACAGGGGATCGGGAATGAGCAGTTCTTC. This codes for CASSLAPGQGIGNEQFF.

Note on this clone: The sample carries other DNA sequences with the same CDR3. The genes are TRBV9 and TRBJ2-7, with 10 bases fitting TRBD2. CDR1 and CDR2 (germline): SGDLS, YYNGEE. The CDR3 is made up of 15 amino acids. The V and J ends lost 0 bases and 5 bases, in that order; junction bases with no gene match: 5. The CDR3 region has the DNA TGTGCCAGCAGCGTAGAAGGCAGCGGGGGGGACGAGCAGTACTTC. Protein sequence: CASSVEGSGGDEQYF.

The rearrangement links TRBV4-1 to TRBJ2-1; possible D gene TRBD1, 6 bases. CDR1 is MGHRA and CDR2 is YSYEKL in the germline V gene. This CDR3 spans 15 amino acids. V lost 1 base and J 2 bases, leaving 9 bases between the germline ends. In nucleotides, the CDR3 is TGCGCCAGCAGCCAAGTGGGGGCGCCCTACAATGAGCAGTTCTTC. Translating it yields CASSQVGAPYNEQFF.